This T cell receptor (beta chain) was recovered during a study of shared clonotypes between healthy human individuals. The repertoire was sequenced with immunoSEQ multiplex PCR; TCRdb's copy has only in-frame clones and lacks some. This sample has around 1,000,000 clones, with roughly 80% found just once. V shed 0 bases and J shed 2 bases, with 8 bases lying between them. Germline CDR1 and CDR2: MDHEN and SYDVKM. CDR3 size: 14 residues. Among the donors, all were Caucasian adults who lived in Nashville, Tennessee. This chain uses TRBV28 with TRBJ2-7; D may be TRBD1 or TRBD2 (5 bases each). The source material was memory CD4+ T cells from PBMCs. Subset noted: CD45RA-negative fraction. The clonotype was recovered from a man aged 18-30 years in good health. Some clones in this sample may be carry-over from other donors' samples. CDR3 loop: CASSLWGVPYEQYF. DNA for the CDR3: TGTGCCAGCAGTTTATGGGGGGTTCCCTACGAGCAGTACTTC.